Shown below are 30 T cell receptor beta chains from a single sample sequenced in a study of shared clonotypes between healthy human individuals. Only in-frame clones appear in the TCRdb table, and some are missing; sequencing was by immunoSEQ multiplex PCR. The sample shows hundreds of thousands of clones, about three quarters of them seen only once. The sample taken for sequencing was memory CD4+ T cells sorted from blood. The subset here: CD45RA-negative fraction. Receptor source: a woman in her 30s in good health.

The rearrangement joins TRBV19 to TRBJ2-7; D is perhaps TRBD2 (8 bases). This CDR3 has 16 residues. Germline CDR1 and CDR2: LNHDA and SQIVND (reference sequence). Trimming left V 5 bases short and J 4 bases short, with 21 bases between. Written as DNA, the CDR3 is TGTGCCAGTAGTGGGGGGACAGCGGGAGAAACGTACGAGCAGTACTTC. The encoded protein is CASSGGTAGETYEQYF.

This clone was counted only a few times. The sample contains more than one DNA sequence encoding this CDR3. This rearrangement joins TRBV19 to TRBJ2-3; no firm D call. Germline assignment: CDR1 LNHDA and CDR2 SQIVND (reference sequence). CDR3 length equals 14 residues. Trimming left V 3 bases short and J 0 bases short, with 7 bases between. The DNA of the CDR3 is TGTGCCAGTAGTATTGACCACAGCACAGATACGCAGTATTTT. This encodes CASSIDHSTDTQYF.

As concerns this clone: This sample also contains other DNA sequences that code for the same CDR3. The gene calls are TRBV7-3 and TRBJ2-3; the match to TRBD2 covers 14 bases. This CDR3 comprises 15 residues. Trimming cost V 5 bases and J 4 bases; bases outside gene matches: 2. Germline lookup yields CDR1 SGHTA and CDR2 FQGTGA. This CDR3 is CASSGTSGSSDTQYF. DNA of the CDR3: TGTGCCAGCAGCGGGACTAGCGGGAGCTCAGATACGCAGTATTTT. The full variable domain, completed using reference TRBV7-3 and TRBJ2-3, is GAGVSQTPSNKVTEKGKYVELRCDPISGHTALYWYRQSLGQGPEFLIYFQGTGAADDSGLPNDRFFAVRPEGSVSTLKIQRTERGDSAVYLCASSGTSGSSDTQYFGPGTRLTVL.

On this clone: Other DNA sequences from this sample encode an identical CDR3 as well. The chain links TRBV28 to TRBJ1-1, with D unresolved. The V and J ends lost 5 bases and 4 bases respectively, with 8 bases between them. CDR1 MDHEN and CDR2 SYDVKM come from the germline V gene. The CDR3 length is 12 residues. The CDR3 DNA reads TGTGCCAGCAGTCTCCGCGCCACTGAAGCTTTCTTT. Its translation is CASSLRATEAFF. Full variable domain (remainder filled in from reference TRBV28 and TRBJ1-1): DVKVTQSSRYLVKRTGEKVFLECVQDMDHENMFWYRQDPGLGLRLIYFSYDVKMKEKGDIPEGYSVSREKKERFSLILESASTNQTSMYLCASSLRATEAFFGQGTRLTVV.

The chain employs TRBV11-2 and TRBJ2-1; 11 bases match TRBD2. This CDR3 comprises 18 residues. V lost 4 bases and J lost 2; bases outside the gene matches: 10. CDR1 and CDR2 from the germline V gene are SGHAT and FQNNGV. The CDR3 loop is CASSSRLAGGGAYNEQFF. The CDR3 DNA sequence: TGTGCCAGCAGCTCGCGCCTAGCGGGAGGAGGGGCCTACAATGAGCAGTTCTTC.

The V gene is TRBV28, the J gene TRBJ1-2; 9 bases align to TRBD1. This CDR3 contains 13 residues. Germline CDR1 reads MDHEN; CDR2 reads SYDVKM. J was trimmed by 2 bases and V by 7 bases; bases with no gene match: 2. In nucleotides, the CDR3 is TGTGCCAGCACGGGGACAGGGAACTATGGCTACACCTTC. Amino acids: CASTGTGNYGYTF.

J is TRBJ1-5 and V is TRBV16; 7 nucleotides match TRBD1. J gave up 5 bases and V 3 bases, and 7 bases lay outside the gene matches. Germline CDR1 is KGHSY and CDR2 is FQNENV. The CDR3 runs to 15 residues. The CDR3 DNA reads as TGTGCCAGCAGCCAGACAGGGAGGATTGATCAGCCCCAGCATTTT. It specifies CASSQTGRIDQPQHF.

The chain employs TRBV27 and TRBJ2-1; D gene unclear. The CDR3 extends over 14 amino acids. V was pared by 6 bases and J by 4 bases, with 13 bases between. CDR1 and CDR2 (germline): MNHEY, SMNVEV (reference sequence). The CDR3 spells CASRRVTLYNEQFF. The CDR3 DNA is TGTGCCAGCAGAAGGGTAACTCTATACAATGAGCAGTTCTTC.

This clone was detected only a few times. The V and J genes are TRBV7-9 and TRBJ1-1; 9 nucleotides align to TRBD1. J gave up 1 base and V 5 bases, and 5 bases lay outside the gene matches. Germline CDR1 reads SEHNR; CDR2 reads FQNEAQ (reference sequence). CDR3 length: 15 residues. CDR3 coding DNA: TGTGCCAGCAGCCCGGGACAGGGAAGGAACACTGAAGCTTTCTTT. Protein: CASSPGQGRNTEAFF.

The CDR3 DNA sequence: TGCGCCAGCAGCTTGCAGGCTGGGGGAACTGAAGCTTTCTTT. This encodes CASSLQAGGTEAFF. J is TRBJ1-1 and V is TRBV5-1; D perhaps matches TRBD1 (5 bases). CDR3 length: 14 residues. Germline assignment: CDR1 SGHRS and CDR2 YFSETQ. With 1 base removed from V and 5 bases from J, the gap between germline ends came to 12 bases.

The chain carries TRBV7-8 and TRBJ2-6, with D uncertain. With 1 base removed from V and 5 bases from J, the gap between germline ends came to 9 bases. The CDR3 spans 15 residues. CDR1 is SGHVS and CDR2 is FQNEAQ in the germline V gene. The DNA of the CDR3 is TGTGCCAGCAGCTTAGAGATGGCACGGGCCAACGTCCTGACTTTC. Its protein product is CASSLEMARANVLTF.

This clone was recorded a few times. The V gene is TRBV19, the J gene TRBJ2-3; the D gene could be TRBD1 or TRBD2 (6 bases each). Germline CDR1 is LNHDA and CDR2 is SQIVND (reference sequence). Trimming pared 4 bases from V and 0 bases from J, leaving 11 bases between. The CDR3 contains 15 residues. In nucleotides, the CDR3 is TGTGCCAGTAGTAGCCAGGGGACTAGCACAGATACGCAGTATTTT. Encoded protein: CASSSQGTSTDTQYF.

This chain uses TRBV28 with TRBJ1-2, with D unclear. The V gene lost 7 bases and the J gene lost 4 bases, with 10 bases spanning the gap. Germline V gene data show CDR1 as MDHEN and CDR2 as SYDVKM. The CDR3 contains 12 residues. As DNA, the CDR3 is TGTGCCAGCACTCGGTCGACCTATGGCTACACCTTC. Its translation is CASTRSTYGYTF.

This chain connects TRBV5-1 to TRBJ1-2; D is possibly TRBD1 (6 bases). The V gene lost 4 bases and the J gene lost 8 bases, with 18 bases spanning the gap. The CDR3 has 14 residues. Germline lookup yields CDR1 SGHRS and CDR2 YFSETQ. CDR3 sequence reads: CASSPGAEGEGYTF. In DNA form, the CDR3 reads TGCGCCAGCAGCCCAGGGGCTGAGGGTGAGGGCTACACCTTC.

The gene calls are TRBV14 and TRBJ2-3; no clear D gene. Germline CDR1 reads SGHDN; CDR2 reads FVKESK. The CDR3 length is 15 residues. Trimming took 0 bases from V and 2 from J, leaving 9 bases between them. CDR3 amino acids: CASSQDERHTDTQYF. CDR3 sequence (DNA): TGTGCCAGCAGCCAAGATGAGCGACACACAGATACGCAGTATTTT.

A few counts support this clone. The chain carries TRBV18 and TRBJ2-7; 10 bases fit TRBD1. This CDR3 contains 14 residues. Germline CDR1 reads KGHSH; CDR2 reads LQKENI. The trim removed 6 bases at V and 6 bases at J, leaving 8 bases unmatched. CDR3 region: CASSPGTGALEQYF. The CDR3 nucleotides are TGTGCCAGCTCTCCCGGGACAGGGGCCCTCGAGCAGTACTTC.

The V gene is TRBV10-3, the J gene TRBJ1-4; D not certain. Trimming cost V 0 bases and J 8 bases, with 7 bases left between them. CDR1 ENHRY and CDR2 SYGVKD come from the germline V gene. The CDR3 covers 13 residues. CDR3 residues: CAISESPPEKLFF. CDR3 nucleotides: TGTGCCATCAGTGAGTCGCCACCCGAAAAACTGTTTTTT.

The chain joins TRBV11-2 to TRBJ1-1, with D tentatively TRBD1 (6 bases). Per the germline V gene, CDR1 is SGHAT and CDR2 is FQNNGV. With 2 bases removed from V and 0 bases from J, the gap between germline ends came to 10 bases. The CDR3 runs 15 residues. This CDR3 reads CASSLTGTMNTEAFF. CDR3 DNA: TGTGCCAGCAGCTTAACCGGGACAATGAACACTGAAGCTTTCTTT.

This clone has a handful of counts. The chain recombines TRBV10-1 with TRBJ2-3; TRBD2 matches 11 bases. The germline CDR1 and CDR2 sequences are WNHNN and SYGVQD (reference sequence). With V trimmed by 5 bases and J by 2 bases, 3 bases remained unmatched. The CDR3 is 15 amino acids. Written as DNA, the CDR3 is TGCGCCAGCAGTTCTAGCGGGAGGACCACAGATACGCAGTATTTT. It codes for CASSSSGRTTDTQYF.

The chain is built from TRBV6-6 and TRBJ1-5; a possible D gene is TRBD1 (6 bases). The CDR3 runs to 16 residues. Trimming pared 0 bases from V and 5 bases from J, leaving 14 bases between. The germline V gene encodes CDR1 MNHNY and CDR2 SVGAGI (reference sequence). CDR3: CASSYSTYRVDQPQHF. For the CDR3, the DNA is TGTGCCAGCAGTTACTCGACGTACAGGGTAGATCAGCCCCAGCATTTT.

This sequence joins TRBV28 and TRBJ2-1, with D unclear. With 2 bases removed from V and 0 bases from J, the gap between germline ends came to 14 bases. The length of the CDR3 is 17 residues. Germline V gene data show CDR1 as MDHEN and CDR2 as SYDVKM. CDR3 region: CASSLRAWVTSYNEQFF. The CDR3 DNA reads as TGTGCCAGCAGTTTAAGAGCGTGGGTCACCTCCTACAATGAGCAGTTCTTC. Supplemented by reference TRBV28 and TRBJ2-1, the full variable domain reads DVKVTQSSRYLVKRTGEKVFLECVQDMDHENMFWYRQDPGLGLRLIYFSYDVKMKEKGDIPEGYSVSREKKERFSLILESASTNQTSMYLCASSLRAWVTSYNEQFFGPGTRLTVL.

The V gene is TRBV28, the J gene TRBJ2-3; 7 bases are shared with TRBD2. The germline V gene has CDR1 MDHEN and CDR2 SYDVKM. The CDR3 is 18 residues long. The junction had 20 bases not matched to a gene; V was cut back by 5 bases and J by 6 bases. Here the CDR3 DNA reads TGTGCCAGCAGTCAGATGACTAGCTGGTTGGATCAGGATGATACGCAGTATTTT. This encodes CASSQMTSWLDQDDTQYF.

This chain uses TRBV28 with TRBJ2-1; 10 bases map to TRBD2. Per germline, CDR1 MDHEN and CDR2 SYDVKM. V lost 4 bases and J lost 3; bases outside the gene matches: 6. There are 16 residues in the CDR3. The CDR3 loop reads CASSSPGTSDYNEQFF. For the CDR3, the DNA is TGTGCCAGCAGTTCACCCGGGACTAGCGACTACAATGAGCAGTTCTTC.

The chain employs TRBV18 and TRBJ1-1, with D tentatively TRBD1 (6 bases). V lost 0 bases to trimming and J lost 0 bases, with 11 bases between them. Per germline, CDR1 KGHSH and CDR2 LQKENI. The CDR3 loop spans 16 amino acids. The CDR3 DNA follows: TGTGCCAGCTCACCACCGAACAGGGTAATGAACACTGAAGCTTTCTTT. This codes for CASSPPNRVMNTEAFF.

V and J are TRBV19 and TRBJ2-5, with 7 nucleotides matching TRBD2. J lost 2 bases, V lost 3 bases, and 15 bases had no gene match. CDR1 and CDR2 from the germline V gene are LNHDA and SQIVND (reference sequence). The CDR3 consists of 18 residues. The CDR3 bases are TGTGCCAGTAGTATCGGACTAGTAAGTTACTCGGCGCAAGAGACCCAGTACTTC. It codes for CASSIGLVSYSAQETQYF.

This chain connects TRBV6-5 to TRBJ1-1, with TRBD1 matching over 9 bases. Unmatched junction bases numbered 5, after V lost 5 bases and J lost 1 base. CDR1 and CDR2 (germline): MNHEY, SVGAGI. This CDR3 contains 15 residues. CDR3 sequence reads: CASSRPGQGNTEAFF. The CDR3 coding sequence is TGTGCCAGCAGTCGACCGGGACAGGGGAACACTGAAGCTTTCTTT.

This chain connects TRBV28 to TRBJ1-5; no clear D. Trimming left V 10 bases short and J 1 base short, with 5 bases between. The CDR3 runs 11 residues. Germline V gene lookup returns CDR1 MDHEN and CDR2 SYDVKM. In DNA, the CDR3 is TGTGCCACACAGAGCAATCAGCCCCAGCATTTT. Its translation is CATQSNQPQHF.

The chain recombines TRBV15 with TRBJ2-2, with D uncertain. V was trimmed by 0 bases and J by 2 bases, leaving 4 bases between them. The CDR3 has 14 amino acids. The germline V gene has CDR1 LNHNV and CDR2 YYDKDF (reference sequence). The CDR3 coding sequence is TGTGCCACCAGCAGAGACAGAAACACCGGGGAGCTGTTTTTT. Translation gives CATSRDRNTGELFF.

The chain uses TRBV27 and TRBJ2-2, with D perhaps TRBD2 (5 bases). CDR1 MNHEY and CDR2 SMNVEV come from the germline V gene (reference sequence). V lost 2 bases, J lost 2 bases, and 9 bases lay in between. This CDR3 spans 15 amino acids. The CDR3 nucleotides read TGTGCCAGCAGTTTAGTTGGAGGCAACACCGGGGAGCTGTTTTTT. Its translation: CASSLVGGNTGELFF.

The rearrangement joins TRBV6-6 to TRBJ1-3; no clear D. The ends were cut back, 5 bases at V and 0 bases at J, with 14 bases in the middle. There are 16 residues in the CDR3. From germline, CDR1 is MNHNY and CDR2 SVGAGI (reference sequence). The CDR3 spells CASSKPTGNSGNTIYF. The CDR3 coding sequence is TGTGCCAGCAGTAAACCGACGGGGAACTCTGGAAACACCATATATTTT.